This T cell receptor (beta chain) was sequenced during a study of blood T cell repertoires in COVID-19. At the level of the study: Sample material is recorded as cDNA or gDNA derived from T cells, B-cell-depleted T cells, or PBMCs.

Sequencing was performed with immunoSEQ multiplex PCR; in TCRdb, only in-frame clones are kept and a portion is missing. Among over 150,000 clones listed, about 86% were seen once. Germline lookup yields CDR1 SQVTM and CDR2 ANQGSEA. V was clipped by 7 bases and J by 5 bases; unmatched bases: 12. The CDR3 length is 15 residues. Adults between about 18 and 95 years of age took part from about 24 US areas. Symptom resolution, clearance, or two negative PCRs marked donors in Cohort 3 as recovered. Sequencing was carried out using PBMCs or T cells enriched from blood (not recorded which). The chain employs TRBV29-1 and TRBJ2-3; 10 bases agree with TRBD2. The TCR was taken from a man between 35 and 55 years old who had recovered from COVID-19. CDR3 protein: CSAGGSGGAIDTQYF. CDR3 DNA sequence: TGCAGCGCTGGAGGCAGCGGGGGGGCGATAGATACGCAGTATTTT.